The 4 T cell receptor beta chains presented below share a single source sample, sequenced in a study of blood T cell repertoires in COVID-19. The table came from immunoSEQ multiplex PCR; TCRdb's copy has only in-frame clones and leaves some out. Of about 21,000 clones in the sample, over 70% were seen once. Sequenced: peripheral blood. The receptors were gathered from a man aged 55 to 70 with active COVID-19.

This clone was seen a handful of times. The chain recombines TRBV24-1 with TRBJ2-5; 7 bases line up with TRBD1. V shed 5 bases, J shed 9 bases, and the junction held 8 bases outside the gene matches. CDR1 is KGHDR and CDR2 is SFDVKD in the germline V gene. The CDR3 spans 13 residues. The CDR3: CATSGPPGGAQYF. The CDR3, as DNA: TGTGCCACCAGTGGCCCCCCAGGGGGAGCCCAGTACTTC.

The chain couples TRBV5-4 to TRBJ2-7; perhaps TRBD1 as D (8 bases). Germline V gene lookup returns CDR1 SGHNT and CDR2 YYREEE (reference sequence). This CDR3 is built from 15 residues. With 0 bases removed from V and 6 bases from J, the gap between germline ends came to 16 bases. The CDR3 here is CASSLDNRGGLEQYF. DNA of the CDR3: TGTGCCAGCAGCTTGGATAACAGGGGGGGCCTCGAGCAGTACTTC.

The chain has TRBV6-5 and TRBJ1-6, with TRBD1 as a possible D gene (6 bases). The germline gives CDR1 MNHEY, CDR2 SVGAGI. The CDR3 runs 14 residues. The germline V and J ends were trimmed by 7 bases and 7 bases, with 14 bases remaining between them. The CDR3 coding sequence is TGTGCCAGCAACCACAGGGTGCCGAATTCACCCCTCCACTTT. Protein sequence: CASNHRVPNSPLHF.

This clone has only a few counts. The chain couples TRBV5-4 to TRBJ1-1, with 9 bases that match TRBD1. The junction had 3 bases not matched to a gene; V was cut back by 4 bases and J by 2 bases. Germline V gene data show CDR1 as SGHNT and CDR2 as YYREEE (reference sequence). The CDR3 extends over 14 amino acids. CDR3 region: CASSTTGGNTEAFF. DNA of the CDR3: TGTGCCAGCAGCACCACAGGGGGCAACACTGAAGCTTTCTTT.